Each of the 21 T cell receptor beta chains below was sequenced from the same sample in a study of vaccination effects on CD4 cells after COVID-19. Sequencing was performed with immunoSEQ multiplex PCR; in TCRdb, only in-frame clones are kept and a portion is missing. Here the sample spans around 11,000 clones, 74% being singletons. Under the ViraFEST assay, PBMC were stimulated with viral peptide pools so that antigen-specific CD4+ T cells expanded. Sequencing was performed afterwards. Having been cultured for ten to eleven days, the cells underwent CD4+ T cell isolation. The antigens for these receptors are not known. The sample here was CD4+ T cells from PBMCs cultured with HCoV-229E spike peptides, taken before COVID-19 vaccination. These receptors all come from a human donor who received a COVID-19 vaccine.

The chain recombines TRBV7-2 with TRBJ2-2, with D possibly TRBD2 on 6 matching bases. V lost 2 bases and J lost 6, with 16 bases in between. The CDR3 is made up of 16 amino acids. CDR1 SGHTA and CDR2 FQGNSA come from the germline V gene. CDR3 in amino acids: CASSLSFGSWSGELFF. CDR3 in DNA: TGTGCCAGCAGCTTATCTTTCGGGAGCTGGTCCGGGGAGCTGTTTTTT.

The genes are TRBV29-1 and TRBJ2-4; the D gene is possibly TRBD1 (5 bases). The CDR3 spans 12 residues. Germline CDR1 and CDR2: SQVTM and ANQGSEA. Written as DNA, the CDR3 is TGCAGTGCCAGGGTTACCAAAAACATTCAGTACTTC. Its protein is CSARVTKNIQYF.

This clone was observed a few times. The rearrangement uses TRBV28 and TRBJ1-2; D gene ambiguous. CDR1 and CDR2 (germline): MDHEN, SYDVKM. V was trimmed by 4 bases and J by 7 bases, leaving 10 bases between them. The CDR3 covers 12 residues. This CDR3 is CASSYKAGGYTF. In DNA form, the CDR3 reads TGTGCCAGCAGTTATAAGGCAGGTGGCTACACCTTC.

V and J are TRBV7-2 and TRBJ2-3, with 8 positions matching TRBD2. The V and J ends lost 5 bases and 0 bases, in that order; junction bases with no gene match: 16. Germline V gene lookup returns CDR1 SGHTA and CDR2 FQGNSA. The CDR3 totals 19 residues. CDR3 amino acids: CASSGQAGAAKTSTDTQYF. In DNA form, the CDR3 reads TGTGCCAGCAGCGGACAAGCGGGAGCGGCGAAGACCAGCACAGATACGCAGTATTTT.

CDR3 loop: CASSGSRTGINSPLHF. CDR3 DNA: TGTGCCAGTAGTGGTTCCCGGACAGGTATCAATTCACCCCTCCACTTT. This chain connects TRBV19 to TRBJ1-6; 7 bases agree with TRBD1. V gave up 5 bases and J gave up 7 bases; unmatched junction bases: 11. CDR1 is LNHDA and CDR2 is SQIVND in the germline V gene (reference sequence). The CDR3 is 16 amino acids.

The chain recombines TRBV6-5 with TRBJ1-4; 9 positions agree with TRBD1. The CDR3 runs to 15 residues. Germline CDR1 MNHEY, CDR2 SVGAGI. V lost 7 bases, J lost 4 bases, and 7 bases stayed unmatched. The CDR3 is CASTTGGGVNEKLFF. The DNA of the CDR3 is TGTGCCAGCACTACAGGGGGCGGTGTTAATGAAAAACTGTTTTTT.

The genes are TRBV6-6 and TRBJ2-5, with D perhaps matching TRBD2 (5 bases). With 2 bases removed from V and 3 bases from J, the gap between germline ends came to 10 bases. This CDR3 is built from 14 residues. From germline, CDR1 is MNHNY and CDR2 SVGAGI (reference sequence). CDR3 loop: CASSYPPEEETQYF. The CDR3 DNA follows: TGTGCCAGCAGTTACCCCCCGGAGGAAGAGACCCAGTACTTC.

The V gene is TRBV10-3, the J gene TRBJ2-7, with TRBD2 matching over 8 bases. CDR3 size: 14 residues. Losses at the gene ends were 9 bases for V and 5 bases for J; bases not matched to a gene: 12. Germline-derived CDR1 and CDR2 are ENHRY and SYGVKD. CDR3 coding DNA: TGTGCCATAGGGCCCGGGACTAGGATCCACGAGCAGTACTTC. It translates to CAIGPGTRIHEQYF.

The chain uses TRBV14 and TRBJ2-2, with D uncertain. Trimming cost V 4 bases and J 4 bases, with 13 bases left between them. From germline, CDR1 is SGHDN and CDR2 FVKESK. CDR3 length: 15 residues. CDR3 residues: CASSRHTVGTGELFF. CDR3 coding DNA: TGTGCCAGCAGCCGACACACGGTCGGCACCGGGGAGCTGTTTTTT.

This clone has just a few counts. This rearrangement joins TRBV27 to TRBJ1-4, with D perhaps TRBD1 (5 bases). V lost 5 bases, J lost 16 bases, and 20 bases lay in between. Germline V gene data show CDR1 as MNHEY and CDR2 as SMNVEV (reference sequence). This CDR3 comprises 13 residues. DNA of the CDR3: TGTGCCAGCAGTAAGGGGCCGAGAATGAGCCCGTTTTTT. Its protein product is CASSKGPRMSPFF.

The rearrangement uses TRBV20-1 and TRBJ2-7; D is possibly TRBD2 (6 bases). Per germline, CDR1 DFQATT and CDR2 SNEGSKA (reference sequence). This CDR3 has 14 residues. Trimming pared 3 bases from V and 4 bases from J, leaving 16 bases between. CDR3 bases: TGCAGTGCTAGTCAGCTAGCGACTCCTTACGAGCAGTACTTC. Its translation: CSASQLATPYEQYF.

This clone has just one count. V and J are TRBV27 and TRBJ2-6; D is uncertain. Trimming removed 5 bases from V and 4 bases from J, with 15 bases in between. In germline, CDR1 is MNHEY, CDR2 SMNVEV (reference sequence). The CDR3 consists of 16 residues. CDR3 sequence reads: CASSRFSGSGANVLTF. The CDR3 DNA reads as TGTGCCAGCAGTCGCTTCTCCGGGTCCGGGGCCAACGTCCTGACTTTC.

V usage is TRBV5-4 and J usage is TRBJ1-1; D remains ambiguous. Deletions cut 2 bases from V and 5 bases from J, with 13 bases between. Germline V gene data show CDR1 as SGHNT and CDR2 as YYREEE (reference sequence). This CDR3 has 14 residues. The CDR3 DNA reads as TGTGCCAGCAGCTTTGGACCGCAAGGGACTGAAGCTTTCTTT. This gives the protein CASSFGPQGTEAFF.

The chain combines TRBV6-2 or TRBV6-3 with TRBJ1-5; D is unresolved. The CDR3 is made up of 14 amino acids. From germline, CDR1 is MNHEY and CDR2 SVGEGT. Trimming removed 3 bases at V and 0 bases at J, with 6 bases between. CDR3 region: CASSYLDSNQPQHF. CDR3 nucleotide sequence: TGTGCCAGCAGTTATCTTGATAGCAATCAGCCCCAGCATTTT.

This chain uses TRBV5-1 with TRBJ2-6; TRBD2 matches 7 bases. Per germline, CDR1 SGHRS and CDR2 YFSETQ. The CDR3 totals 17 residues. The J segment lost 0 bases and the V segment lost 3 bases, leaving 6 bases of the junction unmatched. CDR3 DNA: TGCGCCAGCAGCTCAGCGGGACGGGGCTCTGGGGCCAACGTCCTGACTTTC. It codes for CASSSAGRGSGANVLTF. Together with reference TRBV5-1 and TRBJ2-6, the CDR3 gives the full variable domain: KAGVTQTPRYLIKTRGQQVTLSCSPISGHRSVSWYQQTPGQGLQFLFEYFSETQRNKGNFPGRFSGRQFSNSRSEMNVSTLELGDSALYLCASSSAGRGSGANVLTFGAGSRLTVL.

The CDR3 sequence: CSASQGVETQYF. As DNA, the CDR3 is TGCAGTGCTAGTCAAGGGGTAGAGACCCAGTACTTC. The V and J genes are TRBV20-1 and TRBJ2-5, with TRBD1 as a possible D gene (5 bases). Germline CDR1 is DFQATT and CDR2 is SNEGSKA (reference sequence). Deletions cut 3 bases from V and 4 bases from J, with 9 bases between. The CDR3 covers 12 residues.

The chain's CDR3 is CASLGGYNEQFF. CDR3 sequence (DNA): TGTGCCAGCTTAGGCGGTTACAATGAGCAGTTCTTC. V gene TRBV28 combines with J gene TRBJ2-1, with no clear D. The CDR3 runs to 12 residues. Between the trimmed V and J ends, which lost 8 bases and 4 bases, there was a span of 9 bases. Looked up from germline, CDR1 is MDHEN and CDR2 is SYDVKM.

V usage is TRBV16 and J usage is TRBJ2-7, with D possibly matching TRBD1 (5 bases). Germline lookup yields CDR1 KGHSY and CDR2 FQNENV. The CDR3 runs 13 residues. Between the trimmed V and J ends, which lost 0 bases and 6 bases, there was a span of 9 bases. CDR3 in amino acids: CASSQSRGGEQYF. The CDR3 DNA sequence: TGTGCCAGCAGCCAATCAAGGGGCGGCGAGCAGTACTTC.

This chain joins TRBV10-3 and TRBJ1-5; no clear D gene. CDR1 and CDR2 from the germline V gene are ENHRY and SYGVKD. V was pared by 4 bases and J by 4 bases, with 5 bases between. The CDR3 loop spans 12 amino acids. The chain's CDR3 is CAISGPNQPQHF. CDR3 in DNA: TGTGCCATCAGTGGCCCGAATCAGCCCCAGCATTTT.

The V and J genes are TRBV12-1 and TRBJ1-5; the table calls TRBD1, which could not be checked here. TRBV12-1 is a pseudogene. The CDR3 totals 15 residues. This CDR3 is CASSADRGVNQPQHF. CDR3 bases: TGTGCCAGCAGCGCGGACAGGGGGGTCAATCAGCCCCAGCATTTT.

The chain is built from TRBV11-3 and TRBJ2-7, with TRBD1 identical over 7 bases. The CDR3 runs 17 residues. The germline V gene encodes CDR1 SGHNT and CDR2 YENEEA. Trimming removed 1 base from V and 0 bases from J; junction bases left unmatched: 9. The CDR3 coding sequence is TGTGCCAGCAGCTTAGGACAGGGCTGCCTCCGCTCCTACGAGCAGTACTTC. Translation gives CASSLGQGCLRSYEQYF.